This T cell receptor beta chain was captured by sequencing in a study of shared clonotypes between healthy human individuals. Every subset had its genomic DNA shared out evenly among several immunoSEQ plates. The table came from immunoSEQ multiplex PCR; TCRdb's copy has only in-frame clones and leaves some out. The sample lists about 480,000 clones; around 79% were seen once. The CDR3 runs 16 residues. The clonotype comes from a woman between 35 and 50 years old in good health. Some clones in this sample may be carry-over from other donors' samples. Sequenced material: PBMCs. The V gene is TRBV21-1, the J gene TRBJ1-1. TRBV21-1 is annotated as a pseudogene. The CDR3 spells CASSKVRVKEDTEAFF. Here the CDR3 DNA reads TGTGCCAGCAGCAAGGTTCGGGTCAAAGAAGACACTGAAGCTTTCTTT.